This entry describes one TCR beta chain. There is no known antigen for this receptor. Base qualities are not recorded, but no much larger clone differs from it by a single base. The data originate from a study of T cell responses to AZD1222 COVID-19 vaccine (dated by TCRdb to about 2021). About the investigation overall: AZD1222 recipients with second doses at about 4 weeks or about 12 weeks were pooled, because spike-specific TCR depth and breadth did not differ between schedules. TCR sequencing covered fewer than 250 trial participants: some 210 given two doses of AZD1222 and approximately 26 given two doses of MenACWY control vaccine. Trial participants were enrolled by age into subgroups of 18-55, 56-69 and 70-plus years, and around 140, 26 and 57 TCR-sequenced participants, respectively, were included in these subgroups. The study at large found these results: Because no day 14 peak-response samples were available, the repertoires could be characterized only after the peak T cell response. Reportedly, almost half of the unique spike-specific TCRs recognized epitopes lying outside the regions that are mutated in the B.1.351 and B.1.1.7 variants. Conclusions about previously exposed vaccinees were limited because only six AZD1222 recipients were SARS-CoV-2 seropositive at baseline. Participants were mostly white British, with more females than males. The authors suggested clonal diversity may have been underestimated. Vaccine-associated CD4 TCRs spanned the whole spike protein, with dominant responses in regions 160-218 and 743-854. Spike-specific TCR breadth and depth rose significantly after two AZD1222 doses compared with day 0 and with MenACWY recipients. The 56-69-year group was small, and its depth increase did not reach significance, likely because of low power.

According to the study, the label for this sample's time point signals: baseline before first vaccination. The vaccinee samples were drawn from two UK trials, COV001 and COV002, one of which was a single-blind randomized controlled phase 2/3 trial testing AZD1222 (ChAdOx1 nCoV-19) in healthy adults. For TCRbeta chain sequencing, PBMC samples from trial participants were taken at day 0 and at day 28 after the second dose. The CDR3 regions of human TCRbeta chains were analyzed by immunosequencing. The paper's processing steps were these. TCRs in the repertoires were matched against a reference library of SARS-CoV-2-specific TCRs that had been generated with the MIRA antigen-specificity platform. Breadth was defined as the fraction of unique TCRs that were SARS-CoV-2-associated, and depth was defined as the fraction of total T cells that were SARS-CoV-2-associated. Each spike-specific TCR was assigned to its reactive spike region and to a CD4 or CD8 class using the MIRA data. Log10-transformed breadth and depth values were compared by one-way ANOVA with Sidak's multiple comparisons tests. TCRdb provides this immuneACCESS table in a form limited to in-frame rearrangements. Some clones are lacking; in checked studies, under half of them reflect an unresolved V gene, and why the rest are absent is not known. V, J and clone size reflect that table, while D and trimming were determined from the DNA. The sample table lists 99,000 or so clones, around nine tenths of them with a count of one. Together, the top ten hold about 19% of the sample.

Trimming at the junction amounts to 0 bases on V and 15 bases on J, and the germline ends lie 9 bases apart. CDR1 and CDR2 are read off the germline V gene as MGHRA and YSYEKL. The CDR3 holds 12 amino acids from the cysteine to the phenylalanine. Only the CDR3 part of the read is kept: 36 bases, read in frame from the first base. The chain is made from TRBV4-1 and TRBJ1-6; no D gene is confidently identified. Sequencing used peripheral blood, obtained on day 0 of AZD1222 vaccination. The receptor was isolated from an adult in good health. The DNA reads TGCGCCAGCAGCCAAGATCGGGAGGTCCTCCACTTT. It is translated as CASSQDREVLHF.